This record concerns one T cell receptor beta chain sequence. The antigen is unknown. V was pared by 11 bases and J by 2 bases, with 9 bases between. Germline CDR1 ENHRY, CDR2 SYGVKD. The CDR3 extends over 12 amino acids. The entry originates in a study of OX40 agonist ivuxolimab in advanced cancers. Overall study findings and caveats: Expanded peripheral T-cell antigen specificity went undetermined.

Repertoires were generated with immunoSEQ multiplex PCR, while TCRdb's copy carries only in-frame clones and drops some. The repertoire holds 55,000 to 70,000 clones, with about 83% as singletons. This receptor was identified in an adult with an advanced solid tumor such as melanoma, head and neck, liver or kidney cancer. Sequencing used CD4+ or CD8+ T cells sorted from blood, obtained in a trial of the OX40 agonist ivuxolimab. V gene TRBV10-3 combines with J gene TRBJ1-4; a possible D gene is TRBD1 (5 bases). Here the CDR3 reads CASRDTNEKLFF. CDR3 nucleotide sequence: TGTGCCTCCCGGGACACTAATGAAAAACTGTTTTTT.